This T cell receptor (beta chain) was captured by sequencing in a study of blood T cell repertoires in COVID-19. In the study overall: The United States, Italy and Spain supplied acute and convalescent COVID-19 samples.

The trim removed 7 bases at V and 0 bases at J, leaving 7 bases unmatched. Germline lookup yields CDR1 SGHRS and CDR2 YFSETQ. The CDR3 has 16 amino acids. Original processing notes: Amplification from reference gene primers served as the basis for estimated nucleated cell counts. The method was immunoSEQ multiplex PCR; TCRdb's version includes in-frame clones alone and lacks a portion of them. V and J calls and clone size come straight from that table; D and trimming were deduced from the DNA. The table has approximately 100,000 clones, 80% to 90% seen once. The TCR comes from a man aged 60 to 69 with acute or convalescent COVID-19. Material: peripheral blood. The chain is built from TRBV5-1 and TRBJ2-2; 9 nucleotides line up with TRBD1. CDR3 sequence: CASVPRDRANTGELFF. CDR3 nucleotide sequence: TGCGCCAGCGTCCCGCGGGACAGGGCGAACACCGGGGAGCTGTTTTTT.